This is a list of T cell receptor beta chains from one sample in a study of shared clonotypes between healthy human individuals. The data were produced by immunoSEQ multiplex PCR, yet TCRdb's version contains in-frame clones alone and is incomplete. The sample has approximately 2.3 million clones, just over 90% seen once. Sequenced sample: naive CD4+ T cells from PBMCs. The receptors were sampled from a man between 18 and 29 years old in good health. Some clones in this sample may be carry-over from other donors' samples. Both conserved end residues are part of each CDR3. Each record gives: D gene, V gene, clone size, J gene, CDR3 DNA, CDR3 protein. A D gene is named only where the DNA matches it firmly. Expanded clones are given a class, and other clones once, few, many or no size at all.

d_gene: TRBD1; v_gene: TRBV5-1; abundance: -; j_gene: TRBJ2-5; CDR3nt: TGCGCCAGCAGCTTCATGACAGGGGGCGGGGAGACCCAGTACTTC; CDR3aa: CASSFMTGGGETQYF
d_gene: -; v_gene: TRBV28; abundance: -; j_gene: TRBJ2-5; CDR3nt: TGTGCCAGCCAAGGATTCAGGGGAGGGGAGACCCAGTACTTC; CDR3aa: CASQGFRGGETQYF
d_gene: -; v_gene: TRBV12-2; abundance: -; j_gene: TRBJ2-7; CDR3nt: TGTGCAAGTCGCCCATTGGTAGTCTACGAGCAGTACTTC; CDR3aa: CASRPLVVYEQYF
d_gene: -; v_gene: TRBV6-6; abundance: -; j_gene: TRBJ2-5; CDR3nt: TGTGCCAGCAGTTACGGGCAGAACCAAGAGACCCAGTACTTC; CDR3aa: CASSYGQNQETQYF
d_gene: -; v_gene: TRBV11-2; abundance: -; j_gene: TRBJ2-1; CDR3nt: TGTGCCAGCAGCGACAGGAAGGTCCACAATGAGCAGTTCTTC; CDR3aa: CASSDRKVHNEQFF
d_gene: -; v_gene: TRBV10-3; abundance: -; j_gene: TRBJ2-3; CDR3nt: TGTGCCATCAGCGGACCCGGGAGCACAGATACGCAGTATTTT; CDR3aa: CAISGPGSTDTQYF
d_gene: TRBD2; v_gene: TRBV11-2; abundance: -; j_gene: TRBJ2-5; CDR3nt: TGTGCCAGCAGCCCTACTAGCGGGCATAGCCAAGAGACCCAGTACTTC; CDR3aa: CASSPTSGHSQETQYF
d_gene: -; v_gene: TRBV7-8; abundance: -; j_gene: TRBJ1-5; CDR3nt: TGTGCCAGCAGTGCTTCCCCCGCCACGGGATCGCAGCCCCAGCATTTT; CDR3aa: CASSASPATGSQPQHF
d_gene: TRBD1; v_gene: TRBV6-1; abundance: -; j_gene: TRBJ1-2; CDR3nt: TGTGCCAGCTACCATTCTACAGGGGGCTATGGCTACACCTTC; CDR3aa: CASYHSTGGYGYTF
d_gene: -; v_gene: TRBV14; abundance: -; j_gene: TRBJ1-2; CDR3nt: TGTGCCAGCAGCGTTGTCTACGGGGCCGGCTACACCTTC; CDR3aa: CASSVVYGAGYTF
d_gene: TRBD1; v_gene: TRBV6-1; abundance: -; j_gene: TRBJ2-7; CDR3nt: TGTGCCAGCAGTGAGGGACAGGGTTTTATCTACGAGCAGTACTTC; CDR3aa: CASSEGQGFIYEQYF
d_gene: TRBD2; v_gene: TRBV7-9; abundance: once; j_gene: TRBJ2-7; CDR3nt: TGTGCCAGCAGCCCAACTAGCGGAGAGGCCTACGAGCAGTACTTC; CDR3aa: CASSPTSGEAYEQYF
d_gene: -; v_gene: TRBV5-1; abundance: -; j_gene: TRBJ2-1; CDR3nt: TGCGCCAGCAGCTTAGGGACAATTTACAATGAGCAGTTCTTC; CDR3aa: CASSLGTIYNEQFF
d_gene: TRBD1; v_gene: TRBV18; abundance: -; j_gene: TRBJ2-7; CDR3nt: TGTGCCAGCTCACCAGCCGGGACAGGGGGCGGCGGGCAGTACTTC; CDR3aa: CASSPAGTGGGGQYF
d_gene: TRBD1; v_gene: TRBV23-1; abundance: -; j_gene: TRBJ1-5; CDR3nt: TGCGCCAGCAGCCCGTCGGGACAGGATAATCAGCCCCAGCATTTT; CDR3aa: CASSPSGQDNQPQHF
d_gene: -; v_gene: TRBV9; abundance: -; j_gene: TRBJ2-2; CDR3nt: TGTGCCAGCAGCGCCCGGGATCGTTCCGGGGAGCTGTTTTTT; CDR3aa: CASSARDRSGELFF
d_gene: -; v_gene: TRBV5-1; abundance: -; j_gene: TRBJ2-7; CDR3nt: TGCGCCAGCAGCTTGCGGCAGGGCTCCTACGAGCAGTACTTC; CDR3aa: CASSLRQGSYEQYF
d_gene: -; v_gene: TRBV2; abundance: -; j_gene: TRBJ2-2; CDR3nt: TGTGCCAGCAGTGTCGGGCCGACGGCCGGGGAGCTGTTTTTT; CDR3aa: CASSVGPTAGELFF
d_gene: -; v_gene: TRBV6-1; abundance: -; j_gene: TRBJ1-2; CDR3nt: TGTGCCAGCAGGTCCCCTTCGACAGTTAACTATGGCTACACCTTC; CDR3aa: CASRSPSTVNYGYTF
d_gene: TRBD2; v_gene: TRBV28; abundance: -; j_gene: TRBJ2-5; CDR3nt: TGTGCCAGCAGCCTATGGGCGGGAGGGGAGACCCAGTACTTC; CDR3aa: CASSLWAGGETQYF
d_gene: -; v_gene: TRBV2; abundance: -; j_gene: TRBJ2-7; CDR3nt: TGTGCCAGCAGTGGGGACGCCTTGGGGGAGCAGTACTTC; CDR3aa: CASSGDALGEQYF
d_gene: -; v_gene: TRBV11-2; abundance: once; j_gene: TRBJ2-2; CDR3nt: TGTGCCAGCAGCCCTATCAGGGGCGGCGACACCGGGGAGCTGTTTTTT; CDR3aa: CASSPIRGGDTGELFF
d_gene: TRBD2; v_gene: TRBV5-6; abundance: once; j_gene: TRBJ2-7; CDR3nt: TGTGCCAGCAGTCAACCCGGACTAGCGGGCCATCGGGAGCAGTACTTC; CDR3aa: CASSQPGLAGHREQYF
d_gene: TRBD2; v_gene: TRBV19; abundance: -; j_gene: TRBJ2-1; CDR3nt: TGTGCCAGTAGTACCGCTAGCGGGCGATGGAGGCGGAATGAGCAGTTCTTC; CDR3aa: CASSTASGRWRRNEQFF
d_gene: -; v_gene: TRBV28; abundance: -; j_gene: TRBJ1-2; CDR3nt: TGTGCCAGCAGTTTGAAAAACCCCGTCTATGGCTACACCTTC; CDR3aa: CASSLKNPVYGYTF
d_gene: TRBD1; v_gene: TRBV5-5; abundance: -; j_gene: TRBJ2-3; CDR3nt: TGTGCCAGCAGCTTGGTTCAGGGGGTTGCAGATACGCAGTATTTT; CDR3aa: CASSLVQGVADTQYF
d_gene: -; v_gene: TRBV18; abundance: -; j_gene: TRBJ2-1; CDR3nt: TGTGCCAGCTCACGACGACTGGAAGACTACAATGAGCAGTTCTTC; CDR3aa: CASSRRLEDYNEQFF
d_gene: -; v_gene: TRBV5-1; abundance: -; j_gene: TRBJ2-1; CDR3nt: TGCGCCAGCAGCTCCACGAGCGGTGGGGCAAATGAGCAGTTCTTC; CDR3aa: CASSSTSGGANEQFF
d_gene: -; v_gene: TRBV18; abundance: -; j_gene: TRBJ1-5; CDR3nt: TGTGCCAGCTCACCAGGGGAAAGGGGAATCAATCAGCCCCAGCATTTT; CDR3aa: CASSPGERGINQPQHF
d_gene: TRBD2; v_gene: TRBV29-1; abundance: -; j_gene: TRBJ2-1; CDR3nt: TGCAGCGTTGAAAAACGGTATACTAGCGGTTATCTCAATGAGCAGTTCTTC; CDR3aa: CSVEKRYTSGYLNEQFF
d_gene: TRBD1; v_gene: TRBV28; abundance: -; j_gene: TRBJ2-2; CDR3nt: TGTGCCAGCACCCTGGCCGGGACAGGGAACACCGGGGAGCTGTTTTTT; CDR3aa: CASTLAGTGNTGELFF
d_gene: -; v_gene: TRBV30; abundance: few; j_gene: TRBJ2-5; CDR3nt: TGTGCCTGGAGAGACCGGGTTGTGTACTTC; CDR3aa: CAWRDRVVYF
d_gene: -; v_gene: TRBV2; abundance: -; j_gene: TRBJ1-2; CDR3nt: TGTGCCAGCAGGGGGGGAGCCAGGGGTAACTATGGCTACACCTTC; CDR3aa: CASRGGARGNYGYTF
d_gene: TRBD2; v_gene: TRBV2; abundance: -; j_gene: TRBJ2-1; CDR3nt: TGTGCCAGCAGAAAGCGGGAGGGACTAAATGAGCAGTTCTTC; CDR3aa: CASRKREGLNEQFF
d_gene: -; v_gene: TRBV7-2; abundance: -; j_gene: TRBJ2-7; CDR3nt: TGTGCCAGCAGCTTTTCGGCCCGCTACGAGCAGTACTTC; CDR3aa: CASSFSARYEQYF
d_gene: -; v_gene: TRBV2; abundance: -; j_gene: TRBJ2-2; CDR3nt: TGTGCCAGCAGTGGGATGCAAGGGAGAGCCGGGGAGCTGTTTTTT; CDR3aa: CASSGMQGRAGELFF
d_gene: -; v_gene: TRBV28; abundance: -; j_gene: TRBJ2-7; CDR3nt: TGTGCCAGCAGTTTACCGGGGCACACCTCCTACGAGCAGTACTTC; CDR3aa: CASSLPGHTSYEQYF
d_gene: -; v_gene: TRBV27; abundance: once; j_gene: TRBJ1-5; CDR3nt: TGTGCCACTAGAGATAGGACGGGCAATCAGCCCCAGCATTTT; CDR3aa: CATRDRTGNQPQHF
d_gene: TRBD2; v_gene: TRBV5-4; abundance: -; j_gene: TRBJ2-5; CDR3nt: TGTGCCAGCAGCTTGGCCGGGTCGAGTCTAGCGGGATCAGAGACCCAGTACTTC; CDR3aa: CASSLAGSSLAGSETQYF
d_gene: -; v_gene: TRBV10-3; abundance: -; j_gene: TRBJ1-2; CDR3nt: TGTGCCATCAGTGAGTCTGGGGTTGGCTACACCTTC; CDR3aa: CAISESGVGYTF
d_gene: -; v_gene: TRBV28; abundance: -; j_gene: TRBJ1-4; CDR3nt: TGTGCCAGCAGTTTAACCGCAGGGAGGGGTGAAAAACTGTTTTTT; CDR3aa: CASSLTAGRGEKLFF
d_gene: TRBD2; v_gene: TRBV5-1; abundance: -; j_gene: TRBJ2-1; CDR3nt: TGCGCCAGCATGGAGCTAGCGGGAAGCGGAGGGGAGCAGTTCTTC; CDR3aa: CASMELAGSGGEQFF
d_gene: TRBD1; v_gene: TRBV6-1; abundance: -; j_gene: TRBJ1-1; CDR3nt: TGTGCCAGCAGTGAAGGGGGACAGTGGTTGAACACTGAAGCTTTCTTT; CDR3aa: CASSEGGQWLNTEAFF
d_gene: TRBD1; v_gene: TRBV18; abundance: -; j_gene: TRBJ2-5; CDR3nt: TGTGCCAGCTCACCACCCAGGGGGCCCCAAGAGACCCAGTACTTC; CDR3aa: CASSPPRGPQETQYF
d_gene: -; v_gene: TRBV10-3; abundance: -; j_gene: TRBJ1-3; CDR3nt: TGTGCCATCAGTGTCACGCGGGGCACTGGAAACACCATATATTTT; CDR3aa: CAISVTRGTGNTIYF
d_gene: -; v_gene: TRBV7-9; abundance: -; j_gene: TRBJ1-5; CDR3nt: TGTGCCAGCAGCCCCGGCAGCAATCAGCCCCAGCATTTT; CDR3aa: CASSPGSNQPQHF
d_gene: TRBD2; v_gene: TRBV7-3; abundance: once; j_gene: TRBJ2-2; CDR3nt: TGTGCCAGCGGGGGTGCGGGAGGGAACACCGGGGAGCTGTTTTTT; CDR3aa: CASGGAGGNTGELFF
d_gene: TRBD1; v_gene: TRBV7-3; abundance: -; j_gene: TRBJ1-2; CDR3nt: TGTGCCAGCAGCTATACAGGGGGCGGAATATCTAACTATGGCTACACCTTC; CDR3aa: CASSYTGGGISNYGYTF
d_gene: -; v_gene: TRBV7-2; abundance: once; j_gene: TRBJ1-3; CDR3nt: TGTGCCAGCAGCTTAGGGGGTTTGTCTGGAAACACCATATATTTT; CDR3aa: CASSLGGLSGNTIYF
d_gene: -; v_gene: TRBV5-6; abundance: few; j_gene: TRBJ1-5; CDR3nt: TGTGCCAGCAGCTTGGCGGGACAGCCCCAGCATTTT; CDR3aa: CASSLAGQPQHF